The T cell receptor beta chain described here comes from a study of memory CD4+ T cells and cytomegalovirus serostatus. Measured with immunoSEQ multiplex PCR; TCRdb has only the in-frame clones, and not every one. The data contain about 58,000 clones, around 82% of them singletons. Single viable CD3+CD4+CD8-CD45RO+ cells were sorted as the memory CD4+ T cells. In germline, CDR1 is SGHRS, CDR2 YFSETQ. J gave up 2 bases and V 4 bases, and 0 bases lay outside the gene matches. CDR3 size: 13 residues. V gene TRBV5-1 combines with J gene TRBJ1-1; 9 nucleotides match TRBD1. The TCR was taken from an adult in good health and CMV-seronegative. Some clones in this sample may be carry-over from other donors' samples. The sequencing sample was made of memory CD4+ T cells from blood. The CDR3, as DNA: TGCGCCAGCAGCACAGGGGGCAACACTGAAGCTTTCTTT. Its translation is CASSTGGNTEAFF.